Here is one TCR beta chain with its context. As yet, its antigen is unknown. CD45RO+ cells plus CCR7-negative CD45RA+ TemRA cells formed CD8 memory. Germline-derived CDR1 and CDR2 are SGHRS and YFSETQ. The V gene lost 0 bases and the J gene lost 0 bases, with 12 bases spanning the gap. This CDR3 has 16 residues. It was across several immunoSEQ plates that each subset's genomic DNA was evenly split. Sequencing used immunoSEQ multiplex PCR; TCRdb keeps in-frame clones, though not all of them. Here the sample spans roughly 120,000 clones, 55% to 80% being singletons. The source of the sample is a study of shared clonotypes between healthy human individuals. Study-level results: Of the naive CD4 clonotypes, roughly 5.5% were shared across a handful of donors. Shared clonotypes across all four donors exceeded non-shared ones in generation probability.

The sequence came from a woman between 25 and 40 years old in good health. The V gene is TRBV5-1, the J gene TRBJ1-1; D is undetermined. The sample consisted of memory CD8+ T cells sorted from blood. Stated subset: CD45RO+ cells pooled with CCR7-negative TemRA cells. The CDR3, as DNA: TGCGCCAGCAGCTTGGGGCCTGGCGGGGTGAACACTGAAGCTTTCTTT. Translating gives CASSLGPGGVNTEAFF.